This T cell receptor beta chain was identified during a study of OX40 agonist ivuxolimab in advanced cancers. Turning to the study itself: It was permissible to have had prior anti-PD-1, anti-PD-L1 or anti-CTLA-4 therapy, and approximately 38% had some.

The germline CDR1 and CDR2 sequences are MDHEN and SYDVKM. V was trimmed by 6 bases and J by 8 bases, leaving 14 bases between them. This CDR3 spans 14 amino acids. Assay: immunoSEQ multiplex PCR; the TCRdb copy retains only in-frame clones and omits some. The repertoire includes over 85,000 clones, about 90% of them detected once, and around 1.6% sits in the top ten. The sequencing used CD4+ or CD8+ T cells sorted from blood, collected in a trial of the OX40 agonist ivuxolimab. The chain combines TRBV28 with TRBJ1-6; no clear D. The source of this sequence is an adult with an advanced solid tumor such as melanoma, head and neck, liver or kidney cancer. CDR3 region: CASSPTGRDSPLHF. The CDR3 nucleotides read TGTGCCAGCAGCCCTACGGGGAGAGATTCACCCCTCCACTTT.